Listed below are T cell receptor beta chains from one sample, sequenced in a study of breast tumors, draining lymph nodes, adjacent tissues. TCRdb redid the calling of the multiplex PCR reads with MiXCR, one entry per CDR3 protein. The table shows about 230,000 distinct CDR3 sequences, with about 30% occurring only once. Sequenced material: axillary lymph node tissue. The receptor set was obtained from a female donor with breast cancer. Some clones in this sample may be carry-over from other donors' samples. CDR3s include the opening cysteine and the closing phenylalanine or tryptophan. A D gene is named only where the DNA matches it firmly. Size values are once, few and many counts, or a class for expanded clones, and some rows have none.

v_call	clone_size	d_call	j_call	cdr3_length	cdr3_nt	cdr3_aa
TRBV2	.	TRBD1	TRBJ2-7	15	TGTGCCAGCAGTATAGACAGGGCAGGGCACTACGAGCAGTACTTC	CASSIDRAGHYEQYF
TRBV19	many	TRBD2	TRBJ2-1	17	TGTGCCAGTAGTATCAGGACTAGCGGGAGCTCCTACAATGAGCAGTTCTTC	CASSIRTSGSSYNEQFF
TRBV11-3	many	.	TRBJ2-5	12	TGTGCCAGCAGCTTAGCAGTTGAGACCCAGTACTTC	CASSLAVETQYF
TRBV29-1	.	.	TRBJ1-2	15	TGCAGCGTTGAAGATTTGGGATTAGCTAACTATGGCTACACCTTC	CSVEDLGLANYGYTF
TRBV20-1	many	.	TRBJ2-5	14	TGCAGTGCTAGAGATCCAGGGGCCCAAGAGACCCAGTACTTC	CSARDPGAQETQYF
TRBV19	many	TRBD1	TRBJ2-5	16	TGTGCCAGTAGTAGAGGGACAGGGGAGGGACAAGAGACCCAGTACTTC	CASSRGTGEGQETQYF
TRBV20-1	many	.	TRBJ2-5	13	TGCAGTGTCAACAGGTGGGCCCAAGAGACCCAGTACTTC	CSVNRWAQETQYF
TRBV5-8	many	TRBD1	TRBJ2-3	15	TGTGCCAGCACCTTGGGGACAGAATTATCAGATACGCAGTATTTT	CASTLGTELSDTQYF
TRBV20-1	many	TRBD2	TRBJ2-1	17	TGCAGTGCTAGAGATCGCTTGAAGACTAGCGGCCACAATGAGCAGTTCTTC	CSARDRLKTSGHNEQFF
TRBV30	many	TRBD2	TRBJ2-5	19	TGTGCCTGGAGTGTGCGGGCTAGAGCTAGCGGGAGTCTAGAAGAGACCCAGTACTTC	CAWSVRARASGSLEETQYF
TRBV7-2	many	.	TRBJ2-6	15	TGTGCCAGCAGCCCTCAGTACGCTGGGGCCAACGTCCTGACTTTC	CASSPQYAGANVLTF
TRBV7-9	many	.	TRBJ1-4	19	TGTGCCAGCAGCTCTAGGGGCCGCTGGGGGACTCAGACTAATGAAAAACTGTTTTTT	CASSSRGRWGTQTNEKLFF
TRBV19	many	.	TRBJ2-1	15	TGTGCCAGTAGTATAACCCCCTGGGACTACAATGAGCAGTTCTTC	CASSITPWDYNEQFF
TRBV20-1	many	.	TRBJ2-7	12	TGCAGTGCCGTCGGGGCTTCCTACGAGCAGTACTTC	CSAVGASYEQYF
TRBV12-3/TRBV12-4	many	TRBD2	TRBJ2-5	15	TGTGCCAGCAAACCCGGGACTAGCGGGAAAGAGACCCAGTACTTC	CASKPGTSGKETQYF
TRBV20-1	many	.	TRBJ2-1	13	TGCAGTACAGACAGGGAGGCCTACAATGAGCAGTTCTTC	CSTDREAYNEQFF
TRBV10-3	.	.	TRBJ1-6	15	TGTGCCATCAGTGCCTCGGGGCTCTATAATTCACCCCTCCACTTT	CAISASGLYNSPLHF
TRBV4-1	.	.	TRBJ1-1	16	TGCGCCAGCAGCCAAATATTTCAAGGCCTGGGGACTGAAGCTTTCTTT	CASSQIFQGLGTEAFF
TRBV11-3	few	TRBD1	TRBJ1-1	14	TGTGCCAGCAGCGCACTCAGGGGGGGCACTGAAGCTTTCTTT	CASSALRGGTEAFF
TRBV12-3/TRBV12-4	many	TRBD2	TRBJ2-7	14	TGTGCCAGCAGTACCTCTAGCGGCTCCTACGAGCAGTACTTC	CASSTSSGSYEQYF
TRBV14	many	TRBD2	TRBJ2-4	16	TGTGCCAGCAGCCCCCGGAGGCGGGAGTACAAAAACATTCAGTACTTC	CASSPRRREYKNIQYF
TRBV20-1	.	.	TRBJ1-6	18	TGCAGTGCTAGAGGGGATAGCGGGAAGGCGGGCTATAATTCACCCCTCCACTTT	CSARGDSGKAGYNSPLHF
TRBV28	few	TRBD2	TRBJ2-2	16	TGTGCCAGCAGGGGAGCGGGAGGGTCGAACACCGGGGAGCTGTTTTTT	CASRGAGGSNTGELFF
TRBV2	many	.	TRBJ2-7	14	TGTGCCAGCAGCGAGCAGGGGTGGGTGAGCGAGCAGTACTTC	CASSEQGWVSEQYF
TRBV6-5	many	.	TRBJ1-3	15	TGTGCCAGCAGTCCCTCAGGCGGGTATGGAAACACCATATATTTT	CASSPSGGYGNTIYF
TRBV6-1	.	TRBD1	TRBJ1-5	14	TGTGCCAGCAGTGAAGTCAGGGGGGATCAGCCCCAGCATTTT	CASSEVRGDQPQHF
TRBV20-1	.	TRBD1	TRBJ1-4	17	TGCAGTGCTAGGGTGACGAACACCGGGACAGGGGACGAAAAACTGTTTTTT	CSARVTNTGTGDEKLFF
TRBV19	many	TRBD2	TRBJ2-1	17	TGTGCCAGTAGTCCCAAAGGGCTAGCGGGAGGCTACAATGAGCAGTTCTTC	CASSPKGLAGGYNEQFF
TRBV20-1	many	TRBD2	TRBJ2-1	15	TGCAGTGCTCCCCGGGACTACCAAACATACAATGAGCAGTTCTTC	CSAPRDYQTYNEQFF
TRBV19	few	TRBD2	TRBJ2-1	17	TGTGCCAGTAGTATAGGTCCCGGGAGGGCCTCCTACAATGAGCAGTCCTTC	CASSIGPGRASYNEQSF
TRBV20-1	.	TRBD1	TRBJ2-7	15	TGCAGTGCTAGAGATGTAAGGACAGGGGGTTCCAAGCAGTACTTC	CSARDVRTGGSKQYF
TRBV20-1	many	.	TRBJ2-7	11	TGCAGTGCTGGGGAAGGGGCCGTCCAGTACTTC	CSAGEGAVQYF
TRBV10-2	few	.	TRBJ2-2	13	TGCGCCAGCAGTCACCGGCCGACCGGGGAGCTGTTTTTT	CASSHRPTGELFF
TRBV7-9	many	TRBD1	TRBJ1-2	14	TGTGCCAGCAGCTTGGGGACAGGAGACTATGGCTACACCTTC	CASSLGTGDYGYTF
TRBV20-1	many	.	TRBJ2-1	14	TGCAGTGCTAGGTGGGCTAGCGAAGGCAATGAGCAGTTCTTC	CSARWASEGNEQFF
TRBV5-1	many	.	TRBJ2-2	16	TGCGCCAGCAGCTTGATGGGACCCACGGGCACCGGGGAGCTGTTTTTT	CASSLMGPTGTGELFF
TRBV7-9	many	TRBD2	TRBJ2-1	17	TGTGCCAGCAGCTTACGGCGGGGGAGCGGGAGAGTAAATGAGCAGTTCTTC	CASSLRRGSGRVNEQFF
TRBV19	many	TRBD1	TRBJ1-5	15	TGTGCCAGTAGTACCTGGACAGGGGGCAATCAGCCCCAGCATTTT	CASSTWTGGNQPQHF
TRBV9	many	.	TRBJ2-7	14	TGTGCCAGCAGCCTGAGGACAGATAGCTACGAGCAGTACTTC	CASSLRTDSYEQYF
TRBV12-3/TRBV12-4	.	TRBD1	TRBJ2-2	17	TGTGCCAGCAGTTTCCCCGGGACAGGGGTGTTAACGGGGGAGCTGTTTTTT	CASSFPGTGVLTGELFF
TRBV28	once	.	TRBJ1-2	14	TGTGCCAGCAGTTTAGACCTAGGCGTGGGGGGCTGCACCTTC	CASSLDLGVGGCTF
TRBV6-5	.	TRBD2	TRBJ2-2	15	TGTGCCAGCAGGCCTAGCGGGAGATCGACCGGGGAGCTGTTTTTT	CASRPSGRSTGELFF
TRBV30	many	.	TRBJ2-5	13	TGTGCCTGGAGTGCCAGGACCCAAGAGACCCAGTACTTC	CAWSARTQETQYF
TRBV6-1	.	.	TRBJ2-3	13	TGTGCCAGCAGTCAGGCGCAAACAGATACGCAGTATTTT	CASSQAQTDTQYF
TRBV12-3/TRBV12-4	many	TRBD1	TRBJ2-3	16	TGTGCCAGCAGTTTAGGGACAGGGGTCAGCACAGATACGCAGTATTTT	CASSLGTGVSTDTQYF
TRBV7-2	.	.	TRBJ2-1	14	TGTGCCAGCAGCCCGACACGGATTGGGGGGGAGCAGTTCTTC	CASSPTRIGGEQFF
TRBV11-2	many	.	TRBJ2-5	16	TGTGCCAGCAGCTTTACGGGGTCAGCGGTGCAAGAGACCCAGTACTTC	CASSFTGSAVQETQYF
TRBV19	many	.	TRBJ1-2	14	TGTGCCAGTAGCCCACAACAGGGTGTAACTGGCTACACCTTC	CASSPQQGVTGYTF
TRBV19	.	.	TRBJ2-2	13	TGTGCCAGTAGTCTTCGGGACATCGGGGAGCTGTTTTTT	CASSLRDIGELFF
TRBV2	many	.	TRBJ2-2	14	TGTGCCAGCAGTGACAGGGGCAGCACCGGGGAGCTGTTTTTT	CASSDRGSTGELFF